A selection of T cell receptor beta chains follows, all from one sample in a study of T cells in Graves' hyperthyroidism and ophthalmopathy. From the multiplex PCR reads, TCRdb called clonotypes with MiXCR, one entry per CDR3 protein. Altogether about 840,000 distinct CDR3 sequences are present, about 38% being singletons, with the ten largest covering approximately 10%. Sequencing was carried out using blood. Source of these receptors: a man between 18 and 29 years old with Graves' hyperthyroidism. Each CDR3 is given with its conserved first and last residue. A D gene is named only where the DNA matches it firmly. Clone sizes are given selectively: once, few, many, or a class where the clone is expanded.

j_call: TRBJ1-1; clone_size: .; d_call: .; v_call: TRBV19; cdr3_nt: TGTGCCAGCTCACGGGAACAGAAGAACACTGAAGCTTTCTTT; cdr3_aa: CASSREQKNTEAFF
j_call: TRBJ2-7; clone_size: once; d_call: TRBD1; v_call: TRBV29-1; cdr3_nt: TGCAGCGTGGGGGACAGGGGTCACGAGCAGTACTTC; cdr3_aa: CSVGDRGHEQYF
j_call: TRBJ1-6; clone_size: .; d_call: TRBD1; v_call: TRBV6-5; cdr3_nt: TGTGCCAGCAGTTACTCGAAATTGCCGGGACAGGGAAATTCACCCCTCCACTTT; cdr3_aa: CASSYSKLPGQGNSPLHF
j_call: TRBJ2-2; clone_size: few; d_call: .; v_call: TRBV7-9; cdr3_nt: TGTGCCAGCAGCCTCCAAAGGGCGGTGAACACCGGGGAGCTGTTTTTT; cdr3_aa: CASSLQRAVNTGELFF
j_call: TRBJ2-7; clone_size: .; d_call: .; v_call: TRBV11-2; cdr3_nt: TGTGCCAGCAGCTCCTACCCGGGAAGGGCCTACGAGCAGTACTTC; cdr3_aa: CASSSYPGRAYEQYF
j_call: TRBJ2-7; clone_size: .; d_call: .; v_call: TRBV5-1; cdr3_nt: TGCGCCAGCAGCCCCTTGACAGGAAACGAGCAGTACTTC; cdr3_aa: CASSPLTGNEQYF
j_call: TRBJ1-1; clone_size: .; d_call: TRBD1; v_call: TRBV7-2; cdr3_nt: TGTGCCAGCAGCCGAGGGGGCCAGGGAACATCGGCTTTCTTT; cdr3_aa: CASSRGGQGTSAFF
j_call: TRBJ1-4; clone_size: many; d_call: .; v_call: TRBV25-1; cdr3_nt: TGTGCCAGCAGTTCCTGGAAGGGGCAGGGGAAACTGTTTTTT; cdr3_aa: CASSSWKGQGKLFF
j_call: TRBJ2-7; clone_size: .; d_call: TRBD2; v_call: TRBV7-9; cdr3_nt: TGTGCCAGCTCACCGGGAGGGCGGGACTACGAGCAGTACTTC; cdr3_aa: CASSPGGRDYEQYF
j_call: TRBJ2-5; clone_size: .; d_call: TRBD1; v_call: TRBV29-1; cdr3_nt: TGCAGCGTGAGGGAACAGGGGGGAGAGACCCAGTACTTC; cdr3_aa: CSVREQGGETQYF
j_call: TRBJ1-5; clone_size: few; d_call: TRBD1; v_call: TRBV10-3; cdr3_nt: TGTGCCAGCAGGGGACAGGGGGCAGGTCAGCCCCAGCATTTT; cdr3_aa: CASRGQGAGQPQHF
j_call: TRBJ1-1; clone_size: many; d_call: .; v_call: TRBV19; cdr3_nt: TGTGCCAGTAATCTGGCAGGGGCCGCTGAAGCTTTCTTT; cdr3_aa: CASNLAGAAEAFF
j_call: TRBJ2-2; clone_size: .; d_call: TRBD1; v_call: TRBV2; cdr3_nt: TGTGCCAGCAGCCAAGGCAGGGGGCCCGGGGAGCTGTTTTTT; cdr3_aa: CASSQGRGPGELFF
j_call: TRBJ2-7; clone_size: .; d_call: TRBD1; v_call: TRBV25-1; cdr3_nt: TGTGCCAGCAGTTATGGGACAGACTCCTACGAGCAGTACTTC; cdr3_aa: CASSYGTDSYEQYF
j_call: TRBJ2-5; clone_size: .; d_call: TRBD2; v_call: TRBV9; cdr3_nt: TGTGCCAGCAGCCCCGGACTAGCGGGGGACCCTGGGACCCAGTACTTC; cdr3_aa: CASSPGLAGDPGTQYF
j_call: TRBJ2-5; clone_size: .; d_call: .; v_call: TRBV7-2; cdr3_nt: TGTGCCAGCAGCATGAGGGCAGGGATGGTAGAGACCCAGTACTTC; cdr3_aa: CASSMRAGMVETQYF
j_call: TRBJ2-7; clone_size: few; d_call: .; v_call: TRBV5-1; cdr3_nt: TGCGCCAGCAGCTTAGCGCTTACAGGGTGGCGCGAGCAGTACTTC; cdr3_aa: CASSLALTGWREQYF
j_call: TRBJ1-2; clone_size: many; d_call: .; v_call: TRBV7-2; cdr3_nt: TGTGCCAGCGTACTGGACGGTGAATATGGCTACACCTTC; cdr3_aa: CASVLDGEYGYTF
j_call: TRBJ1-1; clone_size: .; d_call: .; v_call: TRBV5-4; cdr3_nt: TGTGCCAGCAGCCAAAGAACAGGGTTTAATGAAGCTTTCTTT; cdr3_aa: CASSQRTGFNEAFF
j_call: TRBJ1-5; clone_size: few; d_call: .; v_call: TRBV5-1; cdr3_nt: TGCGCCAGCAGCTGGGGGGACGGTCAGCCCCAGCATTTT; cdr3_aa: CASSWGDGQPQHF
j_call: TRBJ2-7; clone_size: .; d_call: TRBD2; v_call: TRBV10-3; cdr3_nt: TGTGCCGGATCGGGAGCGGGGTACGAGCAGTACTTC; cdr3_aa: CAGSGAGYEQYF
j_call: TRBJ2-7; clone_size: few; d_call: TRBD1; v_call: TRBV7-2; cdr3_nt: TGTGCCAGCAGCTTAGCACCGGGACAGGGGGCCTACGAGCAGTACTTC; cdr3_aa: CASSLAPGQGAYEQYF
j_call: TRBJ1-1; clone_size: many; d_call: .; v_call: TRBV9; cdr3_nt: TGTGCCAGCAGCGAAGCAGAGGGCACTGAAGCTTTCTTT; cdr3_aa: CASSEAEGTEAFF
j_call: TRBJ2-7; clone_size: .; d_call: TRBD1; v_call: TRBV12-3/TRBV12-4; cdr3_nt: TGTGCCAGCCGCCGGGACAGGGGTGCTAGAGAGCAGTACTTC; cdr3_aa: CASRRDRGAREQYF
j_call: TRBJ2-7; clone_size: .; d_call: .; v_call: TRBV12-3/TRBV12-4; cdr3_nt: TGTGCCAGCAGTTTAAGTTTGACCTACGAGCAGTACTTC; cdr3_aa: CASSLSLTYEQYF
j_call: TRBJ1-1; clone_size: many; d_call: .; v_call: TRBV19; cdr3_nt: TGTGCCAGTACCGTCCCGGGACTGGGCACTGAAGCTTTCTTT; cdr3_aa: CASTVPGLGTEAFF
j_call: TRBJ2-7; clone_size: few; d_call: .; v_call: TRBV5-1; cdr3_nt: TGCGCCAGCAGCTGGACGGTTTCTGAAGAGCAGTACTTC; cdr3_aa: CASSWTVSEEQYF
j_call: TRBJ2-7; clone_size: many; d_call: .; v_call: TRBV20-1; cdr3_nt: TGCAGTGCTCCCGGGCCTTCCACCTACGAGCAGTACTTC; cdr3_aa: CSAPGPSTYEQYF
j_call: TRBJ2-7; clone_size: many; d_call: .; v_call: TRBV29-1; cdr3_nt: TGCAGCGTTGAAGGCACGACCTACGAGCAGTACTTC; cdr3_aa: CSVEGTTYEQYF
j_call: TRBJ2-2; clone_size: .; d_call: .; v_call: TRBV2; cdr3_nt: TGTGCCAGCAACGGGGGAAGGAGCACCGGGGAGCTGTTTTTT; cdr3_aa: CASNGGRSTGELFF
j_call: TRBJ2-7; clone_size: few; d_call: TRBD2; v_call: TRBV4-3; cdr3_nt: TGCGCCAGCAGCCAAGATCACCTAGCGGGACGGTTCGAGCAGTACTTC; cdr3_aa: CASSQDHLAGRFEQYF
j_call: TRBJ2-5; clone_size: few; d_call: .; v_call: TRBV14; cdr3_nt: TGTGCCAGCAGCCAACTTACTATCACGGGGGAGACCCAGTACTTC; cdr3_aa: CASSQLTITGETQYF
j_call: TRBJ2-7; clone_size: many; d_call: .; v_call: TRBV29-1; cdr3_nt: TGCAGCGTTGGGACGGACGGGGAGCAGTACTTC; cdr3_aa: CSVGTDGEQYF
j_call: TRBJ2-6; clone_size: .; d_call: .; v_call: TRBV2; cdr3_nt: TGTGCCAGCAGTGGGGCGGCAGGCAGTCTCTCTGGGGCCTACGTCCTGACTTTC; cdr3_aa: CASSGAAGSLSGAYVLTF
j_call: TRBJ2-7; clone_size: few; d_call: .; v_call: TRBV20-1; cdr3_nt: TGCAGTGCTAGGGAACTAGTTTCGGGCTACGAGCAGTACTTC; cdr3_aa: CSARELVSGYEQYF
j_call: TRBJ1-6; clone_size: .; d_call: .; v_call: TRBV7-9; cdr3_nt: TGTGCCAGCAGCTCAGACAGTGATGGGACCCTCCACTTT; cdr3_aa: CASSSDSDGTLHF
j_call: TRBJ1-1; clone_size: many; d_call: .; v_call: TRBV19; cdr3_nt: TGTGCCAGTAGTATAGAGGCAGGACTGGTCGCGGAAGCTTTCTTT; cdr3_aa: CASSIEAGLVAEAFF
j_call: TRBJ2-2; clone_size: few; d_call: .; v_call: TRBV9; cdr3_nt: TGTGCCAGCAGCGTAAGCAGGGTCCAGGCCGCCGGGGAGCTGTTTTTT; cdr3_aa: CASSVSRVQAAGELFF
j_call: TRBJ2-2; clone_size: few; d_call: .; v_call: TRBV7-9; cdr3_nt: TGTGCCAGCAGCTTAAAGGAGGGAAACACCGGGGAGCTGTTTTTT; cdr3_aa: CASSLKEGNTGELFF
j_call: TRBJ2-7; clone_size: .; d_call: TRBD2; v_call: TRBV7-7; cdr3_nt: TGTGCCAGCTCACCGACGACTAGCGGCTACGAGCAGTACTTC; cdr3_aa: CASSPTTSGYEQYF
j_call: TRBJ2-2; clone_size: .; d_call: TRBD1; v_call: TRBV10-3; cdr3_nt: TGTGCCATCAGTGACCCAGGGACAGCCACCGGGGAGCTGTTTTTT; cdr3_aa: CAISDPGTATGELFF
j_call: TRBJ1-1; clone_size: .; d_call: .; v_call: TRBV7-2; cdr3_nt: TGTGCCAGCAGTGGACACACTGAAGCTTTCTTT; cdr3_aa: CASSGHTEAFF